A selection of T cell receptor beta chains follows, all from one sample in a study of Ad26.COV2.S vaccination and SARS-CoV-2 variants. The method was immunoSEQ multiplex PCR; TCRdb's version includes in-frame clones alone and lacks a portion of them. The profile shows about 680,000 clones, around 90% of them singletons. This specimen consisted of peripheral blood, obtained in a trial of Ad26.COV2.S vaccine versus placebo. Receptor source: a person between 18 and 59 years old who received the Ad26.COV2.S COVID-19 vaccine or a placebo. CDR3s include the opening cysteine and the closing phenylalanine or tryptophan. The D gene is left open where the match is weak. The size field is filled for only some rows; it gives once, few, many or a size class.

CDR3 DNA: TGTGCCAGCAGCTTAGTACACACAGGGGACCACGAGCAGTACTTC
CDR3 protein: CASSLVHTGDHEQYF
D gene: TRBD1
clone size: -
V gene: TRBV11-2
J gene: TRBJ2-7

CDR3 DNA: TGTGCCAGCAGTGAAGGGCACGGCTATGGCTACACCTTC
CDR3 protein: CASSEGHGYGYTF
D gene: -
clone size: -
V gene: TRBV6-1
J gene: TRBJ1-2

CDR3 DNA: TGTGCCTGGAGTGTATTTACAGGGAATCAGCCCCAGCATTTT
CDR3 protein: CAWSVFTGNQPQHF
D gene: -
clone size: -
V gene: TRBV30
J gene: TRBJ1-5

CDR3 DNA: TGTGCCAGCAGTCGACAGCCCAATCAGCCCCAGCATTTT
CDR3 protein: CASSRQPNQPQHF
D gene: -
clone size: -
V gene: TRBV6-6
J gene: TRBJ1-5

CDR3 DNA: TGTGCCAGTAGTATAGAGCCTAGCGGGATGTACGAGCAGTACTTC
CDR3 protein: CASSIEPSGMYEQYF
D gene: TRBD2
clone size: once
V gene: TRBV19
J gene: TRBJ2-7

CDR3 DNA: TGTGCCAGCAGCCCGGCCGGCAGGGGGCAGGAGACCCAGTACTTC
CDR3 protein: CASSPAGRGQETQYF
D gene: TRBD1
clone size: -
V gene: TRBV7-9
J gene: TRBJ2-5

CDR3 DNA: TGTGCCAGCAGCCCTTCCGGGACTAGCGGGGAAGAGACCCAGTACTTC
CDR3 protein: CASSPSGTSGEETQYF
D gene: TRBD2
clone size: few
V gene: TRBV7-7
J gene: TRBJ2-5

CDR3 DNA: TGTGCCAGCAGCTTGACACAGGGATTCACTGAAGCTTTCTTT
CDR3 protein: CASSLTQGFTEAFF
D gene: -
clone size: -
V gene: TRBV7-2
J gene: TRBJ1-1

CDR3 DNA: TGTGCCAGCAGCTTGGGGGGGCGATACGAGCAGTACTTC
CDR3 protein: CASSLGGRYEQYF
D gene: -
clone size: -
V gene: TRBV5-6
J gene: TRBJ2-7

CDR3 DNA: TGTGCCAGCAGTTCCTGGGCCAACGTCCTGACTTTC
CDR3 protein: CASSSWANVLTF
D gene: -
clone size: -
V gene: TRBV12-3/TRBV12-4
J gene: TRBJ2-6

CDR3 DNA: TGTGCCAGCAGCCCAAGTGCATTGTACGAGCAGTACTTC
CDR3 protein: CASSPSALYEQYF
D gene: -
clone size: once
V gene: TRBV3-1/TRBV3-2
J gene: TRBJ2-7

CDR3 DNA: TGTGCCAGCAGTGCGACAGGGGGCTACACCGGGGAGCTGTTTTTT
CDR3 protein: CASSATGGYTGELFF
D gene: TRBD1
clone size: -
V gene: TRBV27
J gene: TRBJ2-2

CDR3 DNA: TGCGCCAGCAGCGTCGGACAGTCCGATGGGAATGAAAAACTGTTTTTT
CDR3 protein: CASSVGQSDGNEKLFF
D gene: -
clone size: -
V gene: TRBV5-1
J gene: TRBJ1-4

CDR3 DNA: TGCGCCAGCAGCTTGGGTGACTGGAACACCGGGGAGCTGTTTTTT
CDR3 protein: CASSLGDWNTGELFF
D gene: -
clone size: -
V gene: TRBV5-1
J gene: TRBJ2-2

CDR3 DNA: TGTGCCAGCTCACGAACAGGGGGCAATCAGCCCCAGCATTTT
CDR3 protein: CASSRTGGNQPQHF
D gene: TRBD1
clone size: -
V gene: TRBV18
J gene: TRBJ1-5

CDR3 DNA: TGTGCCATCACGAGGGGGGGCTCCTCCACAGATACGCAGTATTTT
CDR3 protein: CAITRGGSSTDTQYF
D gene: -
clone size: once
V gene: TRBV6-5
J gene: TRBJ2-3

CDR3 DNA: TGTGCCAGCAGTCAACTAGCGGGGGGCACAGATACGCAGTATTTT
CDR3 protein: CASSQLAGGTDTQYF
D gene: TRBD2
clone size: few
V gene: TRBV6-4
J gene: TRBJ2-3

CDR3 DNA: TGTGCCAGCAGCTTAAGCGGGGGATACAATGAGCAGTTCTTC
CDR3 protein: CASSLSGGYNEQFF
D gene: TRBD2
clone size: -
V gene: TRBV7-6
J gene: TRBJ2-1

CDR3 DNA: TGTGCCAGCAGCCCCAGGGGAGACAGGGGTGACGAGCAGTACTTC
CDR3 protein: CASSPRGDRGDEQYF
D gene: TRBD1
clone size: -
V gene: TRBV6-2/TRBV6-3
J gene: TRBJ2-7

CDR3 DNA: TGTGCCAGCAGTTTGCTTTATAATGAGCAGTTCTTC
CDR3 protein: CASSLLYNEQFF
D gene: -
clone size: -
V gene: TRBV12-3/TRBV12-4
J gene: TRBJ2-1